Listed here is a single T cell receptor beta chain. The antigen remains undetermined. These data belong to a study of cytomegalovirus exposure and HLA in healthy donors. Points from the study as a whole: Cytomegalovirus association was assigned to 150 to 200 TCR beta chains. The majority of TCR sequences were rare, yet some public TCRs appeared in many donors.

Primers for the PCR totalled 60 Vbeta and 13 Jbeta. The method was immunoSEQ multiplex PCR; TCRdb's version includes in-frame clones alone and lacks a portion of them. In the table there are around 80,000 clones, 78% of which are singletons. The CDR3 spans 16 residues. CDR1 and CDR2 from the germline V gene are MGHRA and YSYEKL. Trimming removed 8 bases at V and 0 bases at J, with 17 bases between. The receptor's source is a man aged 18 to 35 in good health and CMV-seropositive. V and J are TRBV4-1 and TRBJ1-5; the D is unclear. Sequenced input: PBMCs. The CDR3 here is CASSQMEILSNQPQHF. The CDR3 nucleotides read TGCGCCAGCTCCCAAATGGAGATTCTTAGCAATCAGCCCCAGCATTTT.